A single sample is the source of the 7 T cell receptor beta chains below, sequenced in a study of blood T cell repertoires in COVID-19 (dated by TCRdb to the early 2020s). Library preparation employed the immunoSEQ multiplex PCR assay. Held by TCRdb, this immuneACCESS table contains in-frame sequences only and omits some clones. Under half of the omission traces to an unresolved V gene where checked; the cause of the rest is unknown. This sample lists 150,000 to 200,000 clones; around four fifths were detected once. The leading ten clones occupy roughly 14% of the sample. The source material was peripheral blood. These receptors came from a man aged 25 to 40 with active or convalescent COVID-19.

To note about this clone: With a much larger clone just one base away, this may be a read error. The chain's CDR3 is CAWSGQANYGYTF. In DNA, the CDR3 is TGTGCCTGGAGTGGACAGGCTAACTATGGCTACACCTTC. The V call is TRBV30, the J call TRBJ1-2; weak D call: TRBD1 (6 bases). The V gene lost 1 base and the J gene lost 0 bases, with 6 bases spanning the gap. This CDR3 has 13 amino acids. Germline assignment: CDR1 GTSNPN and CDR2 SVGIG (reference sequence).

In its sample, this clone was seen a few times. V usage is TRBV6-5 and J usage is TRBJ1-2; TRBD1 matches at 9 bases. Germline CDR1 and CDR2: MNHEY and SVGAGI. Trimming cost V 6 bases and J 7 bases; bases outside gene matches: 12. This CDR3 spans 15 amino acids. The CDR3 here is CASSYDGDREVGYTF. CDR3 DNA sequence: TGTGCCAGCAGCTACGACGGGGACAGGGAAGTTGGCTACACCTTC.

J is TRBJ2-3 and V is TRBV7-6; tentatively, D is TRBD1 (6 bases). Germline V gene data show CDR1 as SGHVS and CDR2 as FNYEAQ. The length of the CDR3 is 16 residues. With 5 bases removed from V and 2 bases from J, the gap between germline ends came to 17 bases. The CDR3 loop reads CASSLSPRDTTDTQYF. The CDR3 DNA sequence: TGTGCCAGCAGCCTCTCGCCCCGGGACACCACAGATACGCAGTATTTT.

The chain has TRBV19 and TRBJ2-5; TRBD2 is a possible D gene (6 bases). CDR3 length: 21 residues. V lost 0 bases to trimming and J lost 2 bases, with 28 bases between them. Per germline, CDR1 LNHDA and CDR2 SQIVND (reference sequence). CDR3 sequence reads: CASSIEIGCKIQRVVQETQYF. The CDR3 coding sequence is TGTGCCAGTAGTATAGAAATAGGGTGTAAAATTCAGCGGGTCGTACAAGAGACCCAGTACTTC.

This chain links TRBV28 with TRBJ1-3; a weak D match, TRBD1 (5 bases). CDR3 size: 15 residues. Germline V gene data show CDR1 as MDHEN and CDR2 as SYDVKM. V lost 6 bases and J 3 bases, leaving 15 bases between the germline ends. CDR3 coding DNA: TGTGCCAGCAGCTTACGGGGGGAGGGTGGAAACACCATATATTTT. Protein product: CASSLRGEGGNTIYF.

The chain has TRBV5-6 and TRBJ2-7; a possible D gene is TRBD1 (6 bases). With 4 bases removed from V and 3 bases from J, the gap between germline ends came to 17 bases. The CDR3 is 15 amino acids. Germline CDR1 SGHDT, CDR2 YYEEEE. CDR3 in DNA: TGTGCCAGCAGCGCTCGCAGGGGTGGAGTCTACGAGCAGTACGTC. It codes for CASSARRGGVYEQYV.

The V and J genes are TRBV7-2 and TRBJ2-3; a weak D match, TRBD2 (5 bases). This CDR3 has 13 amino acids. Germline assignment: CDR1 SGHTA and CDR2 FQGNSA. V was trimmed by 5 bases and J by 6 bases, leaving 12 bases between them. CDR3 nucleotides: TGTGCCAGCAGCGCCGGGGTCGGGGATACGCAGTATTTT. Residues: CASSAGVGDTQYF.